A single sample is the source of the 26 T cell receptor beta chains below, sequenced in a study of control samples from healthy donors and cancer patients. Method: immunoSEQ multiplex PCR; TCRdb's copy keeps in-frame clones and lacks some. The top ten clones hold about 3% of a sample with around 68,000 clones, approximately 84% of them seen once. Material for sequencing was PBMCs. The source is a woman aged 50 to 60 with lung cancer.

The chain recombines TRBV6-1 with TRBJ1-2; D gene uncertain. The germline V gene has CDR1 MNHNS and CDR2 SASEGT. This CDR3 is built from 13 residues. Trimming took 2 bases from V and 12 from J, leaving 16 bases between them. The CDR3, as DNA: TGTGCCAGCAGTGAATATCTGGCCACCTTCGACACCTTC. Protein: CASSEYLATFDTF.

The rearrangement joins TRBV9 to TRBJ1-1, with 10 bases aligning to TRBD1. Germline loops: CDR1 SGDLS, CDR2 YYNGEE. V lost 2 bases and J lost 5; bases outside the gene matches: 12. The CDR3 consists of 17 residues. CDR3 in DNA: TGTGCCAGCAGCGTCGGGACAGGGGAGGAGATAGGGACTGAAGCTTTCTTT. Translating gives CASSVGTGEEIGTEAFF.

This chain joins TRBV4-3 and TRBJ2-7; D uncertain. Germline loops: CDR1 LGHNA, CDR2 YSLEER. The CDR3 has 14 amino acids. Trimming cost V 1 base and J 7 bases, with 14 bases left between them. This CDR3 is CASSQVEAVGEQYF. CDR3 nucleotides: TGCGCCAGCAGCCAAGTAGAAGCCGTAGGAGAGCAGTACTTC.

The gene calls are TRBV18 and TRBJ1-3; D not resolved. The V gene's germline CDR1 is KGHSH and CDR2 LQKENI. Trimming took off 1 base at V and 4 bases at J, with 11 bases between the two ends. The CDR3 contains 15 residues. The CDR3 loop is CASSPLDTPGNTIYF. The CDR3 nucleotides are TGTGCCAGCTCACCACTAGACACGCCCGGAAACACCATATATTTT.

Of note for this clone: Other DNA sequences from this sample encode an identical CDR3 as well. CDR3 loop: CASSLRAGGEGYTF. CDR3 coding DNA: TGTGCCAGCAGTTTAAGGGCTGGGGGGGAGGGCTACACCTTC. The V gene is TRBV27, the J gene TRBJ1-2; D possibly corresponds to TRBD1 (5 bases). From germline, CDR1 is MNHEY and CDR2 SMNVEV (reference sequence). The CDR3 spans 14 residues. V lost 2 bases, J lost 8 bases, and 15 bases lay in between.

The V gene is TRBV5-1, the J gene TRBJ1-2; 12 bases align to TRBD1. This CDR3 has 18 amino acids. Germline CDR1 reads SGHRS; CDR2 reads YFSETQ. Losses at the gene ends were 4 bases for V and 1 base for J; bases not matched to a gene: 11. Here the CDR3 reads CASSLAGTGGVVNYGYTF. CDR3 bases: TGCGCCAGCAGCCTTGCCGGGACAGGGGGCGTAGTTAACTATGGCTACACCTTC. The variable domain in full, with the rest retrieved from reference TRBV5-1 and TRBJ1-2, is KAGVTQTPRYLIKTRGQQVTLSCSPISGHRSVSWYQQTPGQGLQFLFEYFSETQRNKGNFPGRFSGRQFSNSRSEMNVSTLELGDSALYLCASSLAGTGGVVNYGYTFGSGTRLTVV.

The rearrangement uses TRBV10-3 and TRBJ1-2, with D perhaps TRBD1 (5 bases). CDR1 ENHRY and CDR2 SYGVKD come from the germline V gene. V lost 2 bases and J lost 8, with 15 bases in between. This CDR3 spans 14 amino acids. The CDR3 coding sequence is TGTGCCATCAGTGAGCAGGGAAGTTACGACGGCTACACCTTC. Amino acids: CAISEQGSYDGYTF.

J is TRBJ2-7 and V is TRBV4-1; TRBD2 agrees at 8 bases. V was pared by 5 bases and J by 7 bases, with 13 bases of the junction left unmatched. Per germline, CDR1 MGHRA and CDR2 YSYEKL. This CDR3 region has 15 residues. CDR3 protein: CASSSGLALTREQYF. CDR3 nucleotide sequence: TGCGCCAGCAGCTCAGGACTAGCCCTAACGAGGGAGCAGTACTTC.

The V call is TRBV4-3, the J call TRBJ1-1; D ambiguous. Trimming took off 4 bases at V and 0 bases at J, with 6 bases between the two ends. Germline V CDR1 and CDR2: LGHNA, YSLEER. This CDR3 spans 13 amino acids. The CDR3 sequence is CASSRNMNTEAFF. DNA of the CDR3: TGCGCCAGCAGCCGAAATATGAACACTGAAGCTTTCTTT.

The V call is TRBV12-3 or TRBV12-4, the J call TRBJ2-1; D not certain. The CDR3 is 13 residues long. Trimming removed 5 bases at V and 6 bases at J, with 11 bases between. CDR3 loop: CASSPDRANEQFF. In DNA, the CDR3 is TGTGCCAGCAGTCCCGACCGGGCCAATGAGCAGTTCTTC.

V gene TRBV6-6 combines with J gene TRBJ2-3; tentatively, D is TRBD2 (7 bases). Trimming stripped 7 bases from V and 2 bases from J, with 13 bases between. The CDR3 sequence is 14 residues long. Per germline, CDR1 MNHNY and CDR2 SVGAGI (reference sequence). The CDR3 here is CASKGGDFTDTQYF. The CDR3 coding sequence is TGTGCCAGCAAGGGGGGGGACTTCACAGATACGCAGTATTTT.

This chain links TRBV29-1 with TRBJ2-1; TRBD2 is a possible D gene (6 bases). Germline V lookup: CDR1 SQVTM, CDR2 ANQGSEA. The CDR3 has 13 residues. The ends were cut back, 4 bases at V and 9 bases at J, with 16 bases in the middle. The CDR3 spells CSVGGVSRSEQFF. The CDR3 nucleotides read TGCAGCGTTGGGGGGGTTTCTCGGAGTGAGCAGTTCTTC.

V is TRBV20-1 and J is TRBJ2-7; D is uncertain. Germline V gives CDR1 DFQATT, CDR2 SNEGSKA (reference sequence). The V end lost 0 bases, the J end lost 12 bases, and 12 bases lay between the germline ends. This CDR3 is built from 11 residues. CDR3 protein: CSAREAGVGYF. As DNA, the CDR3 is TGCAGTGCTAGAGAGGCTGGGGTTGGGTACTTC.

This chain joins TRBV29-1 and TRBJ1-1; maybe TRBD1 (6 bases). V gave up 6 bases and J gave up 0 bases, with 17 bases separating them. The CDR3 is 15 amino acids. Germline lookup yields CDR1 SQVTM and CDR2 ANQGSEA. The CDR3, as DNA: TGCAGCGTGGGCGGGGGCCTTCGCATGAACACTGAAGCTTTCTTT. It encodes CSVGGGLRMNTEAFF.

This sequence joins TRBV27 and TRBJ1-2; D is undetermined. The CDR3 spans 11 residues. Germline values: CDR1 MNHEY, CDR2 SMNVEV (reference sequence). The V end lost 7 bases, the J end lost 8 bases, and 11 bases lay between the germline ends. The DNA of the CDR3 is TGTGCCAGCACCAACGGAGCGGGCTACACCTTC. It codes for CASTNGAGYTF.

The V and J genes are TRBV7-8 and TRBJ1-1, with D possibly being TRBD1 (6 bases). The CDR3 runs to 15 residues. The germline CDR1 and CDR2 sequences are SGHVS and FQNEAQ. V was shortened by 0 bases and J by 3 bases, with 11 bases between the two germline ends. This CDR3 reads CASSLAQGYDTEAFF. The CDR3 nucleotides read TGTGCCAGCAGCTTAGCTCAGGGGTACGACACTGAAGCTTTCTTT.

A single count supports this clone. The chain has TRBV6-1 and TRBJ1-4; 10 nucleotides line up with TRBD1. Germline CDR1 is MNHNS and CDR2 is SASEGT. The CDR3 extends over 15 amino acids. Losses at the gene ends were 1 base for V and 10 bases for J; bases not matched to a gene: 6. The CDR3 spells CASSEVPGQGLKLFF. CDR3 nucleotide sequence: TGTGCCAGCAGTGAAGTGCCGGGACAGGGGCTAAAACTGTTTTTT.

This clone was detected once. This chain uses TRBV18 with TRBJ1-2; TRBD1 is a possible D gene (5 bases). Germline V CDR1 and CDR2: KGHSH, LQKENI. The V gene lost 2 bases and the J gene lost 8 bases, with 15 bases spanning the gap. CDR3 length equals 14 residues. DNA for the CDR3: TGTGCCAGCTCACCAACGACAGAAGGACACGGCTACACCTTC. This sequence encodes CASSPTTEGHGYTF.

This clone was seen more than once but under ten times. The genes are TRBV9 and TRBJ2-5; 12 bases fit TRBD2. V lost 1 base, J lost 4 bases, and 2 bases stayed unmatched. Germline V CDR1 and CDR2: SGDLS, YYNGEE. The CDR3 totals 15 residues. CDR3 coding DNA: TGTGCCAGCAGCGTATCGACTAGCGGGGGAGAGACCCAGTACTTC. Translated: CASSVSTSGGETQYF.

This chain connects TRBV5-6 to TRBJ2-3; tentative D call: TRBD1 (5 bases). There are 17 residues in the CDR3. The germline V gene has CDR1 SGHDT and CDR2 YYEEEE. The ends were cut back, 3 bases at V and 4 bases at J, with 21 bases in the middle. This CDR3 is CASSSPSVWGRSDTQYF. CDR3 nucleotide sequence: TGTGCCAGCAGCTCCCCCTCGGTCTGGGGCCGGTCAGATACGCAGTATTTT. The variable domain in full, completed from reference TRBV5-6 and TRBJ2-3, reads DAGVTQSPTHLIKTRGQQVTLRCSPKSGHDTVSWYQQALGQGPQFIFQYYEEEERQRGNFPDRFSGHQFPNYSSELNVNALLLGDSALYLCASSSPSVWGRSDTQYFGPGTRLTVL.

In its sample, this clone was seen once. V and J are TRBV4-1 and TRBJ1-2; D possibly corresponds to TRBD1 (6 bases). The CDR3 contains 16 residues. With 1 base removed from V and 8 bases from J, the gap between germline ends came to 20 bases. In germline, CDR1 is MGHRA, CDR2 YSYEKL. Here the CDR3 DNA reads TGCGCCAGCAGCCAAGTAGGGGGGAGGCCCAGGGGCGGCTACACCTTC. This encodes CASSQVGGRPRGGYTF.

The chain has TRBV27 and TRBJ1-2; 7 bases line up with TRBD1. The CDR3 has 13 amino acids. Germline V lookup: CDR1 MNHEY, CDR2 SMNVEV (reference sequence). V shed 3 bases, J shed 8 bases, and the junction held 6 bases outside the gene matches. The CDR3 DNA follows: TGTGCCAGCAGTTTCCTTACAGGGGAGGGCTACACCTTC. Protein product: CASSFLTGEGYTF.

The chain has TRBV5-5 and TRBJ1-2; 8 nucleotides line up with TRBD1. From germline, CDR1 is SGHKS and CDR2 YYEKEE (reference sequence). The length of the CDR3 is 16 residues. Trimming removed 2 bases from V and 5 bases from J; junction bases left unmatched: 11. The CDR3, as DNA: TGTGCCAGCAGCTTTGTATTGACAGGGGCGTTTTATGGCTACACCTTC. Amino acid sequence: CASSFVLTGAFYGYTF.

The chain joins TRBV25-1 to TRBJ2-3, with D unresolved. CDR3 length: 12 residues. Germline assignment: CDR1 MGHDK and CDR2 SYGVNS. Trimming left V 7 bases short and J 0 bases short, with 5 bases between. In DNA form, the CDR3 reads TGTGCCAGCAAGGTTAGCACAGATACGCAGTATTTT. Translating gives CASKVSTDTQYF. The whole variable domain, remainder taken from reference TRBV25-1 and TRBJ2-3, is EADIYQTPRYLVIGTGKKITLECSQTMGHDKMYWYQQDPGMELHLIHYSYGVNSTEKGDLSSESTVSRIRTEHFPLTLESARPSHTSQYLCASKVSTDTQYFGPGTRLTVL.

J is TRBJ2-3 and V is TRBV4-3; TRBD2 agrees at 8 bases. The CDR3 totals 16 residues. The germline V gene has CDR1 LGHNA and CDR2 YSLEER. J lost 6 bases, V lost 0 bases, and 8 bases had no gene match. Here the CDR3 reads CASSQDGGANPDTQYF. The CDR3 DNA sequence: TGCGCCAGCAGCCAAGACGGGGGGGCCAACCCGGATACGCAGTATTTT.

Here the CDR3 DNA reads TGTGCCAGCAGTTTAAAGGGGCCGGTCTATGGCTACACCTTC. This gives the protein CASSLKGPVYGYTF. The V call is TRBV27, the J call TRBJ1-2; a weak D match, TRBD1 (5 bases). The CDR3 has 14 residues. Trimming shortened V by 2 bases and J by 4 bases, and 11 bases separated the two germline ends. Germline CDR1 and CDR2: MNHEY and SMNVEV (reference sequence).